This T cell receptor (beta chain) was sequenced during a study of radiotherapy plus CTLA-4 blockade in lung cancer. Study context: The study recorded objective responses in around a sixth of patients and disease control in approximately 29%. Findings and limits, study-wide: Peripheral blood showed expansion of tumor-derived TCR clones after radiotherapy and ipilimumab. In blood, early T cell clone dynamics reportedly predicted response best, together with interferon-beta.

Produced via immunoSEQ multiplex PCR; TCRdb's table is partial and in-frame only. The sample carries 40,000 to 50,000 clones, 82% recorded once. On this clone: As yet, its antigen is unknown.

Losses at the gene ends were 4 bases for V and 4 bases for J; bases not matched to a gene: 9. Germline V gene lookup returns CDR1 KGHSH and CDR2 LQKENI. This CDR3 comprises 15 residues. The sample here was peripheral blood, taken from a patient treated with radiotherapy plus ipilimumab. The origin of this receptor is a human donor with non-small cell lung cancer who had stable disease on radiotherapy plus ipilimumab. V gene TRBV18 combines with J gene TRBJ1-2; TRBD1 matches at 7 bases. As DNA, the CDR3 is TGTGCCAGCTCACAATCACAGGGGCTCGGCTATGGCTACACCTTC. Encoded protein: CASSQSQGLGYGYTF.